This section outlines one T cell receptor (beta chain) sequence together with its context. Its target is unknown. The CDR3 runs 16 residues. Trimming removed 7 bases from V and 1 base from J, with 19 bases in between. Germline values: CDR1 MRHNA, CDR2 SNTAGT. The record originates from a study of siplizumab effects on memory and regulatory T cells. Findings of the study overall: Versus approximately 27% in controls, the mappable alloreactive CD4+ clones averaged roughly 69% Treg-derived with siplizumab. Apparently key alloresponse contributors, naive T cells also seemed more diverse than memory cells. Roughly 75-95% of proliferating CD4+ or CD8+ clones lacked a naive or memory phenotype that could be assigned.

Sequencing of each sample assayed some 9.2 x 10^4 TCR templates. The protocol was immunoSEQ multiplex PCR, while the TCRdb copy is restricted to in-frame clones and leaves out a portion. Here the sample spans roughly 82,000 clones, roughly 87% being singletons. Sequenced: Tregs sorted from blood. This TCR was recovered from a human donor in good health. The chain recombines TRBV6-4 with TRBJ1-1, with D perhaps matching TRBD1 (6 bases). The DNA for the CDR3 is TGTGCCAGCACCGTTGAACCAGGGGTGGGGAACACTGAAGCTTTCTTT. Protein: CASTVEPGVGNTEAFF.